The 18 T cell receptor beta chains in this list originate from one sample, sequenced in a study of blood T cell repertoires in COVID-19. Method: immunoSEQ multiplex PCR; TCRdb's copy keeps in-frame clones and lacks some. There are 150,000 to 190,000 clones in the sample; about 86% occur only once, and approximately 7.3% lies in the top ten. The sequencing sample was made of PBMCs or T cells enriched from blood (not recorded which). The receptors were gathered from a middle-aged man who had recovered from COVID-19.

This sequence joins TRBV5-1 and TRBJ2-1; 9 nucleotides align to TRBD1. The J segment lost 8 bases and the V segment lost 4 bases, leaving 7 bases of the junction unmatched. This CDR3 is built from 14 residues. Germline V lookup: CDR1 SGHRS, CDR2 YFSETQ. The CDR3: CASSPGQGWDEQFF. In DNA, the CDR3 is TGCGCCAGCAGCCCGGGACAGGGCTGGGATGAGCAGTTCTTC.

This clone was observed once. The CDR3 sequence is CASSLGATNTEAFF. The CDR3 DNA is TGTGCCAGCAGCTTAGGGGCGACGAACACTGAAGCTTTCTTT. This sequence joins TRBV11-3 and TRBJ1-1, with D unclear. Germline CDR1 is SGHNT and CDR2 is YENEEA. This CDR3 is 14 amino acids long. The V and J ends lost 1 base and 1 base respectively, with 7 bases between them.

The CDR3 reads CASSQGLAGASSTDTQYF. As DNA, the CDR3 is TGTGCCAGCAGCCAAGGACTAGCGGGGGCCTCTAGCACAGATACGCAGTATTTT. The chain couples TRBV3-1 (or the pseudogene TRBV3-2) to TRBJ2-3; 12 bases are a match to TRBD2. The V gene end was trimmed by 1 base and the J gene end by 0 bases; junction bases not matched to a gene: 5. CDR3 length: 18 amino acids. From germline, CDR1 is LGHDT and CDR2 YNNKEL (reference sequence).

The chain combines TRBV10-3 with TRBJ1-1, with 7 nucleotides matching TRBD1. Per germline, CDR1 ENHRY and CDR2 SYGVKD. The CDR3 length is 17 residues. The V segment lost 6 bases and the J segment 1 base; nucleotides outside the gene matches: 14. The CDR3 DNA reads TGTGCCATCAGCAAGACAGGGATACCAAACACGAACACTGAAGCTTTCTTT. Translation: CAISKTGIPNTNTEAFF.

This clone showed up just once. Here the CDR3 DNA reads TGTGCCAGTAGTAGGACTAGCGGGGGAAATACAGATACGCAGTATTTT. It is translated as CASSRTSGGNTDTQYF. The chain links TRBV19 to TRBJ2-3, with 13 bases lining up with TRBD2. V lost 4 bases, J lost 3 bases, and 4 bases stayed unmatched. Germline V gene sequence: CDR1 LNHDA, CDR2 SQIVND (reference sequence). This CDR3 spans 16 amino acids.

This rearrangement joins TRBV7-9 to TRBJ1-1; no definite D call. The CDR3 extends over 15 amino acids. Germline-derived CDR1 and CDR2 are SEHNR and FQNEAQ (reference sequence). V shed 1 base and J shed 1 base, with 10 bases lying between them. The CDR3 DNA sequence: TGTGCCAGCAGCTTAGTCCGGAGGCGGAACACTGAAGCTTTCTTT. It translates to CASSLVRRRNTEAFF.

V usage is TRBV27 and J usage is TRBJ1-2; D may be TRBD1 (6 bases). Trimming removed 5 bases at V and 8 bases at J, with 15 bases between. Germline loops: CDR1 MNHEY, CDR2 SMNVEV (reference sequence). The CDR3 has 13 amino acids. CDR3 in DNA: TGTGCCAGCAGTGCCTCAGGGGCGAGAGGCTACACCTTC. This translates into CASSASGARGYTF.

V is TRBV10-3 and J is TRBJ2-7, with a possible D match to TRBD1 (5 bases). The CDR3 runs 16 residues. Germline values: CDR1 ENHRY, CDR2 SYGVKD. With 6 bases removed from V and 4 bases from J, the gap between germline ends came to 22 bases. This CDR3 is CAIRSAGYLLKYEQYF. In DNA form, the CDR3 reads TGTGCCATCAGGTCGGCAGGGTATTTGCTCAAGTACGAGCAGTACTTC.

DNA of the CDR3: TGTGCCAGCAGCTCGGGGACAGGGAGCTCCTACGAGCAGTACTTC. It is translated as CASSSGTGSSYEQYF. The chain combines TRBV7-9 with TRBJ2-7; TRBD1 aligns across 9 bases. CDR1 is SEHNR and CDR2 is FQNEAQ in the germline V gene (reference sequence). This CDR3 is 15 amino acids long. With 4 bases clipped from V and 0 bases from J, the junction kept 4 bases outside the gene matches.

The chain joins TRBV13 to TRBJ2-1; 8 bases fit TRBD2. J gave up 12 bases and V 5 bases, and 6 bases lay outside the gene matches. Germline CDR1 and CDR2: PRHDT and FYEKMQ (reference sequence). The CDR3 has 12 residues. The CDR3 DNA sequence: TGTGCCAGCAGCCGCAGGACTAGCCGGCAGTTCTTC. Its translation: CASSRRTSRQFF. The whole variable domain, remainder taken from reference TRBV13 and TRBJ2-1, is AAGVIQSPRHLIKEKRETATLKCYPIPRHDTVYWYQQGPGQDPQFLISFYEKMQSDKGSIPDRFSAQQFSDYHSELNMSSLELGDSALYFCASSRRTSRQFFGPGTRLTVL.

The V and J genes are TRBV19 and TRBJ1-2; tentatively, D is TRBD1 (6 bases). The length of the CDR3 is 13 residues. V shed 5 bases and J shed 8 bases, with 15 bases lying between them. Germline CDR1 LNHDA, CDR2 SQIVND (reference sequence). CDR3 sequence (DNA): TGTGCCAGTAGTGTTGGGGGGGCGGTCGGCTACACCTTC. Translation: CASSVGGAVGYTF.

The gene calls are TRBV6-5 and TRBJ1-5; D is undetermined. V lost 3 bases to trimming and J lost 0 bases, with 9 bases between them. The CDR3 loop spans 15 amino acids. The germline CDR1 and CDR2 sequences are MNHEY and SVGAGI. The CDR3 reads CASSYSYNSNQPQHF. DNA of the CDR3: TGTGCCAGCAGTTATTCCTATAATAGCAATCAGCCCCAGCATTTT.

The V call is TRBV7-2, the J call TRBJ1-6; 8 bases align to TRBD1. J lost 10 bases, V lost 0 bases, and 8 bases had no gene match. This CDR3 comprises 16 residues. The germline CDR1 and CDR2 sequences are SGHTA and FQGNSA. CDR3 protein: CASSLADAGGFSPLHF. As DNA, the CDR3 is TGTGCCAGCAGCTTAGCGGACGCAGGGGGCTTCTCACCCCTCCACTTT.

The chain has TRBV5-6 and TRBJ1-3; 11 bases map to TRBD1. This CDR3 spans 15 amino acids. Trimming took 0 bases from V and 4 from J; bases not matched to a gene: 0. Per the germline V gene, CDR1 is SGHDT and CDR2 is YYEEEE. This CDR3 is CASSLGTGGGNTIYF. CDR3 nucleotide sequence: TGTGCCAGCAGCTTGGGGACAGGGGGCGGAAACACCATATATTTT.

The rearrangement links TRBV18 to TRBJ2-7; 9 bases map to TRBD1. Per the germline V gene, CDR1 is KGHSH and CDR2 is LQKENI. This CDR3 is 17 amino acids long. After removal of 6 bases from V and 6 bases from J, the junction contained 18 bases not matched to a gene. DNA for the CDR3: TGTGCCAGCTCGACCAGGGTCGGGACAGGGTTAGATGGCGAGCAGTACTTC. Its translation: CASSTRVGTGLDGEQYF.

The rearrangement uses TRBV7-8 and TRBJ2-1, with 8 nucleotides matching TRBD1. Germline V gene sequence: CDR1 SGHVS, CDR2 FQNEAQ. With V trimmed by 5 bases and J by 7 bases, 10 bases remained unmatched. The CDR3 runs 15 residues. CDR3 protein: CASSPGQGARNEQFF. CDR3 nucleotides: TGTGCCAGCAGCCCAGGGCAGGGGGCTCGGAATGAGCAGTTCTTC.

The J gene is TRBJ2-7, the V gene TRBV18, with a weak D call TRBD1 (7 bases). Looked up from germline, CDR1 is KGHSH and CDR2 is LQKENI. The CDR3 consists of 17 residues. V lost 2 bases and J 3 bases, leaving 20 bases between the germline ends. This CDR3 reads CASSPYPEGAHHYEQYF. The CDR3 DNA reads TGTGCCAGCTCACCATACCCGGAGGGGGCCCACCACTACGAGCAGTACTTC.

This chain links TRBV5-6 with TRBJ2-5; TRBD1 agrees at 8 bases. This CDR3 has 15 amino acids. Trimming cost V 3 bases and J 1 base; bases outside gene matches: 5. The germline V gene has CDR1 SGHDT and CDR2 YYEEEE. CDR3 sequence (DNA): TGTGCCAGCAGCTCCTGGACAGGGAGCCAAGAGACCCAGTACTTC. Its protein is CASSSWTGSQETQYF.